The clone carrying this T cell receptor beta chain has a single count. Per the original methods: Using reference gene primer amplification, nucleated cell counts were estimated. The assay was immunoSEQ multiplex PCR, and TCRdb's table has in-frame clones only and misses some. That table is the source of V, J and clone size, and D and trimming were worked out from the DNA. The table records about 25,000 clones, under 90% of them present only once. The CDR3 has 14 amino acids. Germline V gene lookup returns CDR1 LGHDT and CDR2 YNNKEL (reference sequence). Between the trimmed V and J ends, which lost 1 base and 4 bases, there was a span of 8 bases. The source of the sample is a study of blood T cell repertoires in COVID-19.

V and J are TRBV3-1 (or the pseudogene TRBV3-2) and TRBJ1-3; D not resolved. Sequenced: peripheral blood. The receptor was isolated from a man between 65 and 79 years old with acute or convalescent COVID-19. The CDR3: CASSQGGYGNTIYF. The DNA of the CDR3 is TGTGCCAGCAGCCAAGGAGGGTACGGAAACACCATATATTTT.